Each of the 4 T cell receptor beta chains below was sequenced from the same sample in a study of shared clonotypes between healthy human individuals. TCRdb keeps only in-frame clones here, not all; method: immunoSEQ multiplex PCR. The sample has 2 million to 3 million clones, 93% seen once; the top ten hold approximately 0.35%. The sequenced sample was naive CD4+ T cells from PBMCs. Regarding subset: CD45RA+ positively selected. These receptors originate from a man aged 18-30 years in good health. Some clones in this sample may be carry-over from other donors' samples.

The chain joins TRBV30 to TRBJ2-5; D remains ambiguous. The CDR3 has 13 residues. Germline V gives CDR1 GTSNPN, CDR2 SVGIG (reference sequence). V lost 0 bases, J lost 4 bases, and 9 bases lay in between. DNA for the CDR3: TGTGCCTGGAGTGTAGGTCCCCCAGAGACCCAGTACTTC. Protein: CAWSVGPPETQYF.

The rearrangement links TRBV27 to TRBJ2-4; TRBD2 agrees at 7 bases. CDR1 and CDR2 from the germline V gene are MNHEY and SMNVEV (reference sequence). The CDR3 is 18 amino acids. V trimming: 1 base; J trimming: 7 bases; junction bases outside the gene matches: 16. The CDR3 loop reads CASSLYPSGRNGGNIQYF. CDR3 in DNA: TGTGCCAGCAGTTTATACCCTAGCGGAAGGAACGGGGGGAACATTCAGTACTTC.

The chain carries TRBV6-5 and TRBJ2-2; D gene ambiguous. Per germline, CDR1 MNHEY and CDR2 SVGAGI. V lost 2 bases and J lost 5, with 15 bases in between. The CDR3 is 16 amino acids. The DNA of the CDR3 is TGTGCCAGCAGTTACGGCTACTCCTTTAGGACCGGGGAGCTGTTTTTT. Residues: CASSYGYSFRTGELFF.

The chain is built from TRBV5-4 and TRBJ1-3; no firm D call. With 0 bases removed from V and 2 bases from J, the gap between germline ends came to 9 bases. Germline CDR1 SGHNT, CDR2 YYREEE (reference sequence). The CDR3 covers 15 residues. In DNA form, the CDR3 reads TGTGCCAGCAGCTTGGAAGGCAACACTGGAAACACCATATATTTT. As protein: CASSLEGNTGNTIYF.